Sequencing of this TCR beta chain was carried out in a study of CD8 T cells in Susac syndrome. Overall study results and limits: That the number of individuals in its TCR sequencing and HLA analysis was relatively small was acknowledged by the study.

For this clonotype: No antigen is known for it. Germline and junction disagree at one end, which may indicate a read error.

Peripheral blood CD8+ and CD4+ T cells were profiled by TCR beta sequencing. While CD8+ and CD4+ T cells were isolated negatively, TEMRA cells were enriched by FACS. RNA totalling roughly 0.5 to 1 ug underwent reverse transcription with random hexamers. Coverage of TCR beta CDR3 amplification by immunoSEQ multiplex PCR extended to 54 Vbeta and 13 Jbeta. TCRdb fed the immunoSEQ multiplex PCR reads into MiXCR, producing one record per CDR3 protein. Of 190,000 or so distinct CDR3 sequences listed, approximately 95% were seen once; the top ten hold approximately 0.075%. The CDR3 contains 14 residues. CDR1 and CDR2 (germline): SGDLS, YYNGEE.

The chain uses TRBV9 and TRBJ1-2; 7 bases are a match to TRBD1. This sequence was found in a human donor with multiple sclerosis. The source material was CD4+ T cells from PBMCs. CDR3 bases: TGTGCCAGCAGTGAAGGGCACAGGGGATACACCCCGATCTTC. This sequence encodes CASSEGHRGYTPIF.